This TCR beta chain stems from a study of OX40 agonist ivuxolimab in advanced cancers. Study as a whole: Prior therapy, whether anti-PD-1, anti-PD-L1 or anti-CTLA-4, was allowed, and roughly 41% had some.

Libraries were prepared by immunoSEQ multiplex PCR; TCRdb keeps only in-frame clonotypes and omits some of them. The profile shows 68,000 or so clones, roughly 90% of them singletons. For this clone: What it binds is unknown.

General observations from the study: Clonal expansion was among the lowest in partial responders at 0.1-3.0 mg/kg, especially CD8+. CD4+ and CD8+ blood T cells expanded clonally by week 6 at 0.1 to 3.0 mg/kg.

This CDR3 is 13 amino acids long. Germline V gene sequence: CDR1 MNHEY, CDR2 SMNVEV (reference sequence). Between the trimmed V and J ends, which lost 6 bases and 4 bases, there was a span of 12 bases. At cycle 4 day 1, cycle 7 day 1, and baseline, blood was sampled. This chain joins TRBV27 and TRBJ1-2; D is possibly TRBD1 (5 bases). Source: CD4+ or CD8+ T cells sorted from blood, taken in a trial of the OX40 agonist ivuxolimab. The TCR originated in an adult with an advanced solid tumor such as melanoma, head and neck, liver or kidney cancer. CDR3 loop: CASRMGRTYGYTF. In nucleotides, the CDR3 is TGTGCCAGCAGGATGGGACGGACCTATGGCTACACCTTC.